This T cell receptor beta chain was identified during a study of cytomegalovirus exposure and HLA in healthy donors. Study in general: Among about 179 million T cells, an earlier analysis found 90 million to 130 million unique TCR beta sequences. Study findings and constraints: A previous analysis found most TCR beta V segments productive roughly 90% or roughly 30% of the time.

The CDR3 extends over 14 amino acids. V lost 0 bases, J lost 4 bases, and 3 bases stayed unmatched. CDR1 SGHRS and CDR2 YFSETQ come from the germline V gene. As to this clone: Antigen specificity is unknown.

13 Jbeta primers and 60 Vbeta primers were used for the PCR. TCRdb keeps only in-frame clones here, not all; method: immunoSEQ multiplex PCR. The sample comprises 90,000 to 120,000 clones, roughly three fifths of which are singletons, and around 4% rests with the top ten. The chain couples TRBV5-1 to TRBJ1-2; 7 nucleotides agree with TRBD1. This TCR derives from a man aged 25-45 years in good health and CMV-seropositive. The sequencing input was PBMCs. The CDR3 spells CASSLGDRPYGYTF. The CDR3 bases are TGCGCCAGCAGCTTGGGGGACAGACCCTATGGCTACACCTTC.